This T cell receptor beta chain was profiled in a study of PD-L1 blockade in urothelial cancer. At the level of the study: Patients took up atezolizumab in about 2014 at 1,200 mg intravenously every 3 weeks. Blood was analyzed 3 weeks (second dose) and 6 weeks after treatment start.

The germline gives CDR1 MDHEN, CDR2 SYDVKM. The germline V and J ends were trimmed by 7 bases and 2 bases, with 20 bases remaining between them. The CDR3 extends over 16 amino acids. TCRdb keeps only in-frame clones here, not all; method: immunoSEQ multiplex PCR. The sample gives around 100,000 clones, approximately 91% of which show up once; 0.75% to 0.95% is in the top ten. V is TRBV28 and J is TRBJ1-2; tentatively, D is TRBD1 (5 bases). The sequences come from PBMCs, collected around atezolizumab (anti-PD-L1) treatment. This TCR derives from a woman older than 75 with urothelial cancer. DNA for the CDR3: TGTGCCAGCATCGGGGGAGGGACCTTTATAAACTATGGCTACACCTTC. This gives the protein CASIGGGTFINYGYTF.